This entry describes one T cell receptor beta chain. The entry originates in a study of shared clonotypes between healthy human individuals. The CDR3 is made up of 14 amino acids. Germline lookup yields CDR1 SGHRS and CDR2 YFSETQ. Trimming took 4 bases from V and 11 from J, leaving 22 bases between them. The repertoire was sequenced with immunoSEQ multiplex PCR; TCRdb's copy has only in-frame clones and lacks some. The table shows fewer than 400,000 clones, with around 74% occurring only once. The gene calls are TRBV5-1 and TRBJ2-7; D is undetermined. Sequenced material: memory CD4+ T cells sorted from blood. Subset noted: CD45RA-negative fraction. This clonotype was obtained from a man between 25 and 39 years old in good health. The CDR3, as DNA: TGCGCCAGCAGCCTGGGTGGGGTAACGGATAATGAGTACTTC. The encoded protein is CASSLGGVTDNEYF.